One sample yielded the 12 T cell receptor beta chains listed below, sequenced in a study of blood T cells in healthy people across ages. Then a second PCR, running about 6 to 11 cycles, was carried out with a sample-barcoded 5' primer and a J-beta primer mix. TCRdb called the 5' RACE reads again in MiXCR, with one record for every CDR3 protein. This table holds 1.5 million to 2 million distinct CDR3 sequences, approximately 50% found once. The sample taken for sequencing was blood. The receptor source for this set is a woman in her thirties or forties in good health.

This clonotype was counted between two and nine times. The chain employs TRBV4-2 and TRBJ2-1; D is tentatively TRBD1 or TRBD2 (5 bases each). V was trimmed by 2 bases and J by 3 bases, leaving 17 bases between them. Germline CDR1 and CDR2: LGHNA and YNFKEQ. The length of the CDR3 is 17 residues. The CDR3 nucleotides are TGTGCCAGCAGCCAACTCTCGGGACGAGCGGACTACAATGAGCAGTTCTTC. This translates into CASSQLSGRADYNEQFF.

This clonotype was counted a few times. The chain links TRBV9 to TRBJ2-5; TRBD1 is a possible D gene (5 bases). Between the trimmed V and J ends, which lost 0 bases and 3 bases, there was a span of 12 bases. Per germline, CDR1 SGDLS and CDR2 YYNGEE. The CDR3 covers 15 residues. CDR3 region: CASSVEGRAKETQYF. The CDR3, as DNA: TGTGCCAGCAGCGTAGAGGGCAGGGCAAAAGAGACCCAGTACTTC. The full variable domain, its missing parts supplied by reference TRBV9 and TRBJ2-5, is DSGVTQTPKHLITATGQRVTLRCSPRSGDLSVYWYQQSLDQGLQFLIQYYNGEERAKGNILERFSAQQFPDLHSELNLSSLELGDSALYFCASSVEGRAKETQYFGPGTRLLVL.

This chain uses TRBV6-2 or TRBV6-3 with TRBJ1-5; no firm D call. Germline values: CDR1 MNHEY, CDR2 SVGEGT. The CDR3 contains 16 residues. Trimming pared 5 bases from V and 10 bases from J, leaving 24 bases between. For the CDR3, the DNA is TGTGCCAGCAGTACAACTGTAGTCGGCTCCCTTTCACCCCAGCATTTT. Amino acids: CASSTTVVGSLSPQHF.

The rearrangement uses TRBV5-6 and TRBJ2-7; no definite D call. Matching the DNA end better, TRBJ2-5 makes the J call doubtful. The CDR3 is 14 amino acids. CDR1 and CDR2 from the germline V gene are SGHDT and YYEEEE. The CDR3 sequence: CASSLAFPMETQYF. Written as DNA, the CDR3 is TGTGCCAGCAGCTTGGCCTTTCCCATGGAGACCCAGTACTTC.

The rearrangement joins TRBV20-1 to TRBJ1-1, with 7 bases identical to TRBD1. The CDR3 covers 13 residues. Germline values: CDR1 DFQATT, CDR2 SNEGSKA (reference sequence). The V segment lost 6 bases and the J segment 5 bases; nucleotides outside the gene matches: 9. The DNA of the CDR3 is TGCAGTGCCGGAAGACAGGGTATAACTGAAGCTTTCTTT. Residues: CSAGRQGITEAFF.

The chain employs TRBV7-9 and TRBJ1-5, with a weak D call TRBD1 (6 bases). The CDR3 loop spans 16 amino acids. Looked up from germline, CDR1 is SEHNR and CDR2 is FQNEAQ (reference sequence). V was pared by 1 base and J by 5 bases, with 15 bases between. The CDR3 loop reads CASSLGGGQHDQPQHF. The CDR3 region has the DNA TGTGCCAGCAGCTTAGGAGGTGGACAGCACGATCAGCCCCAGCATTTT.

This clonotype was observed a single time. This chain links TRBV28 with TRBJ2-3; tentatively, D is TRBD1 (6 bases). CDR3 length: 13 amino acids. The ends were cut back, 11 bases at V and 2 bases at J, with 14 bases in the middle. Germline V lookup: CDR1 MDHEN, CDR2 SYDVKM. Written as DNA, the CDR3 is TGTGCCCTGGACGGGACAAACACAGATACGCAGTATTTT. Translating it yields CALDGTNTDTQYF.

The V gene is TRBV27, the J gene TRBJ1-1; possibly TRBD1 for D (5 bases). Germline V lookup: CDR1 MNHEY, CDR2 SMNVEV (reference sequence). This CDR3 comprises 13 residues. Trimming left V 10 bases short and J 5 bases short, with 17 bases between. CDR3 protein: CATLSGGRTEAFF. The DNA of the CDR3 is TGTGCCACCTTGTCTGGGGGTCGGACTGAAGCTTTCTTT.

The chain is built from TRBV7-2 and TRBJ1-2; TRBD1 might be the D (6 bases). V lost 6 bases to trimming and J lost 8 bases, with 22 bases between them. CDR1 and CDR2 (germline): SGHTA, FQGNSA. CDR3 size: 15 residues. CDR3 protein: CASSPGRTVSRGYTF. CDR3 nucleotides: TGTGCCAGCAGTCCCGGCCGGACAGTCAGCAGGGGCTACACCTTC.

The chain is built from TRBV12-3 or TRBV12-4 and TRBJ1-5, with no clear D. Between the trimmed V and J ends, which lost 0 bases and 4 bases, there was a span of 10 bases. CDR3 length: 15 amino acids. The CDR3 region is CASSLAAGDNQPQHF. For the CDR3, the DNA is TGTGCCAGCAGTTTAGCTGCCGGAGATAATCAGCCCCAGCATTTT.

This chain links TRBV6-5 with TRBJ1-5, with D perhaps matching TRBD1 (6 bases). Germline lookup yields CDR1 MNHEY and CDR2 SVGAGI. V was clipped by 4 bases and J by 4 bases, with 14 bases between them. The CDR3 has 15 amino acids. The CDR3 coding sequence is TGTGCCAGCAGTTCCCGGGACACATATAATCAGCCCCAGCATTTT. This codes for CASSSRDTYNQPQHF.

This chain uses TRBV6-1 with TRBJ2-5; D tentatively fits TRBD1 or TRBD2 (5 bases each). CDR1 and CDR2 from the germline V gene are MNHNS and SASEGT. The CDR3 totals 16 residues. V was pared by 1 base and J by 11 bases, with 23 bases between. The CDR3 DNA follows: TGTGCCAGCAGTGAAGGTTCGGGACGGCTCTACAATGAGCAGTACTTC. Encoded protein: CASSEGSGRLYNEQYF.